The 15 T cell receptor beta chains below all came from one sample that was sequenced in a study of blood T cell repertoires in COVID-19. Method: immunoSEQ multiplex PCR; TCRdb's copy keeps in-frame clones and lacks some. The sample yields 85,000 to 100,000 clones, just over 90% seen once. Sequenced sample: peripheral blood. These receptor sequences come from a man aged 55 to 70 with acute or convalescent COVID-19.

This chain connects TRBV15 to TRBJ1-5, with D uncertain. V lost 5 bases, J lost 3 bases, and 11 bases lay in between. This CDR3 is 14 amino acids long. Germline CDR1 reads LNHNV; CDR2 reads YYDKDF (reference sequence). CDR3 in DNA: TGTGCCACCAGCTCCGCCGGGTTCAATCAGCCCCAGCATTTT. The encoded protein is CATSSAGFNQPQHF.

The chain has TRBV9 and TRBJ1-3; D might be TRBD1 (6 bases). V was pared by 7 bases and J by 6 bases, with 23 bases between. From germline, CDR1 is SGDLS and CDR2 YYNGEE. The length of the CDR3 is 16 residues. The CDR3 DNA reads as TGTGCCAGCTCCCCAGGGGCTCCGCGCGCGACAAACACCATATATTTT. Its translation is CASSPGAPRATNTIYF.

This sequence joins TRBV4-2 and TRBJ2-2, with 11 bases lining up with TRBD1. V gave up 5 bases and J gave up 5 bases; unmatched junction bases: 7. The germline V gene encodes CDR1 LGHNA and CDR2 YNFKEQ. This CDR3 has 16 amino acids. In DNA form, the CDR3 reads TGTGCCAGCAGCTCCCTGGACAGGGGGCGGACCGGGGAGCTGTTTTTT. It specifies CASSSLDRGRTGELFF.

The rearrangement uses TRBV5-1 and TRBJ2-1; TRBD1 agrees at 7 bases. V lost 4 bases and J lost 10; bases outside the gene matches: 8. The CDR3 has 13 amino acids. CDR1 is SGHRS and CDR2 is YFSETQ in the germline V gene. Here the CDR3 DNA reads TGCGCCAGCAGCCTCGAACAGGGGACCGAGCAGTTCTTC. Amino acid sequence: CASSLEQGTEQFF. Using reference TRBV5-1 and TRBJ2-1 for the parts outside the CDR3, the full variable domain is KAGVTQTPRYLIKTRGQQVTLSCSPISGHRSVSWYQQTPGQGLQFLFEYFSETQRNKGNFPGRFSGRQFSNSRSEMNVSTLELGDSALYLCASSLEQGTEQFFGPGTRLTVL.

The CDR3 nucleotides read TGTGCCAGCAGTCCATTGATCCAAGCCGGGAGGTCTAACACTGAAGCTTTCTTT. Amino acids: CASSPLIQAGRSNTEAFF. This sequence joins TRBV6-6 and TRBJ1-1; D is unclear. This CDR3 is 18 amino acids long. V shed 5 bases and J shed 2 bases, with 24 bases lying between them. Germline CDR1 and CDR2: MNHNY and SVGAGI (reference sequence).

The rearrangement uses TRBV6-6 and TRBJ1-3, with TRBD1 matching 8 bases. This CDR3 region has 15 residues. The germline CDR1 and CDR2 sequences are MNHNY and SVGAGI (reference sequence). Trimming took 4 bases from V and 0 from J; bases not matched to a gene: 2. The CDR3 region is CASSSTGGSGNTIYF. CDR3 coding DNA: TGTGCCAGCAGTTCCACAGGGGGCTCTGGAAACACCATATATTTT.

The chain combines TRBV5-5 with TRBJ1-2; possibly TRBD1 for D (6 bases). CDR1 is SGHKS and CDR2 is YYEKEE in the germline V gene (reference sequence). V lost 6 bases, J lost 10 bases, and 16 bases lay in between. CDR3 length equals 12 residues. For the CDR3, the DNA is TGTGCCAGCACCCCATCACAGGGCGTCTACACCTTC. This gives the protein CASTPSQGVYTF.

This chain uses TRBV18 with TRBJ2-2; 7 nucleotides line up with TRBD2. The V and J ends lost 6 bases and 7 bases, in that order; junction bases with no gene match: 8. The CDR3 runs 14 residues. Germline CDR1 is KGHSH and CDR2 is LQKENI. The CDR3 loop reads CASSPGLDDGELFF. The CDR3 nucleotides read TGTGCCAGCTCCCCTGGACTAGATGACGGGGAGCTGTTTTTT.

This chain uses TRBV6-5 with TRBJ1-2; 11 bases match TRBD1. This CDR3 has 15 amino acids. CDR1 is MNHEY and CDR2 is SVGAGI in the germline V gene. V was pared by 2 bases and J by 4 bases, with 3 bases of the junction left unmatched. The DNA for the CDR3 is TGTGCCAGCAGTTACCTGGGGACAGGGGGCTATGGCTACACCTTC. This encodes CASSYLGTGGYGYTF.

This rearrangement joins TRBV6-1 to TRBJ2-7, with D uncertain. CDR1 is MNHNS, CDR2 SASEGT, per germline. With 1 base removed from V and 5 bases from J, the gap between germline ends came to 9 bases. The CDR3 consists of 13 residues. The CDR3 is CASSEVQMNEQYF. DNA of the CDR3: TGTGCCAGCAGTGAAGTACAGATGAACGAGCAGTACTTC.

This clone was counted only a few times. The chain joins TRBV19 to TRBJ1-2, with 7 bases matching TRBD1. In germline, CDR1 is LNHDA, CDR2 SQIVND (reference sequence). Trimming at V came to 5 bases and at J to 3 bases, leaving 9 bases not matched to a gene. The length of the CDR3 is 15 residues. The chain's CDR3 is CASSASWDSYYGYTF. The CDR3 nucleotides read TGTGCCAGTAGTGCTTCTTGGGACAGCTACTATGGCTACACCTTC. The full variable domain, in which reference TRBV19 and TRBJ1-2 provide the parts outside the CDR3, is DGGITQSPKYLFRKEGQNVTLSCEQNLNHDAMYWYRQDPGQGLRLIYYSQIVNDFQKGDIAEGYSVSREKKESFPLTVTSAQKNPTAFYLCASSASWDSYYGYTFGSGTRLTVV.

This rearrangement joins TRBV30 to TRBJ1-5; 9 bases are a match to TRBD1. The germline V gene encodes CDR1 GTSNPN and CDR2 SVGIG (reference sequence). Trimming cost V 4 bases and J 5 bases; bases outside gene matches: 3. This CDR3 region has 13 residues. CDR3 residues: CAWNRGLHQPQHF. Here the CDR3 DNA reads TGTGCCTGGAACAGGGGGCTCCATCAGCCCCAGCATTTT. Complete variable domain (other parts from reference TRBV30 and TRBJ1-5): SQTIHQWPATLVQPVGSPLSLECTVEGTSNPNLYWYRQAAGRGLQLLFYSVGIGQISSEVPQNLSASRPQDRQFILSSKKLLLSDSGFYLCAWNRGLHQPQHFGDGTRLSIL.

The chain has TRBV7-2 and TRBJ2-1; 9 bases agree with TRBD2. There are 17 residues in the CDR3. CDR1 is SGHTA and CDR2 is FQGNSA in the germline V gene. V shed 5 bases and J 1 base; nucleotides not matched to a gene: 9. CDR3 coding DNA: TGTGCCAGCAGCCCCCCGGAGCGGGGGGCTTCCTACAATGAGCAGTTCTTC. This sequence encodes CASSPPERGASYNEQFF.

V is TRBV5-4 and J is TRBJ1-2; 9 nucleotides match TRBD1. This CDR3 comprises 14 residues. V trimming: 0 bases; J trimming: 7 bases; junction bases outside the gene matches: 4. CDR1 is SGHNT, CDR2 YYREEE, per germline (reference sequence). CDR3 residues: CASSLDLTGGGYTF. The CDR3 DNA follows: TGTGCCAGCAGCTTGGATCTGACAGGGGGTGGCTACACCTTC.

The table lists this clone with a count of one. The chain combines TRBV28 with TRBJ1-6; 10 nucleotides agree with TRBD1. Germline CDR1 and CDR2: MDHEN and SYDVKM. J gave up 8 bases and V 8 bases, and 9 bases lay outside the gene matches. This CDR3 has 15 amino acids. CDR3 amino acids: CASLFRDRGDSPLHF. The DNA of the CDR3 is TGTGCCAGCCTGTTCCGGGACAGGGGTGATTCACCCCTCCACTTT.